Each of the 8 T cell receptor beta chains below was sequenced from the same sample in a study of response to subunit inactivated influenza vaccine. Using its own MiXCR run on the RT-PCR reads, TCRdb lists one record per CDR3 protein. Altogether some 500,000 distinct CDR3 sequences are present, approximately 15% being singletons, with the ten largest covering around 3%. The sequences come from CD4+ T cells sorted from PBMCs, collected less than 30 months after vaccination. The source is a man aged 45-69 years who received an inactivated influenza vaccine.

A few counts support this clonotype. CDR3 in amino acids: CASSFPTLYEQYF. For the CDR3, the DNA is TGTGCCAGCAGCTTTCCGACACTCTACGAGCAGTACTTC. V and J are TRBV7-8 and TRBJ2-7; D unclear. V was shortened by 3 bases and J by 3 bases, with 9 bases between the two germline ends. Germline V gene data show CDR1 as SGHVS and CDR2 as FQNEAQ. The CDR3 is 13 residues long.

This clonotype came up a few times. The rearrangement uses TRBV12-3 or TRBV12-4 and TRBJ2-7, with D perhaps TRBD2 (5 bases). CDR3 size: 15 residues. V was trimmed by 8 bases and J by 2 bases, leaving 19 bases between them. The CDR3 is CASSLRATPTYEQYF. The DNA for the CDR3 is TGTGCCAGCTCCTTGAGGGCGACGCCTACCTACGAGCAGTACTTC.

This clonotype was observed a few times. V usage is TRBV20-1 and J usage is TRBJ1-6; no clear D. This CDR3 comprises 14 residues. Trimming removed 1 base from V and 12 bases from J, with 16 bases in between. Germline V gene lookup returns CDR1 DFQATT and CDR2 SNEGSKA (reference sequence). The CDR3 region has the DNA TGCAGTGCTAGAGTCCAAACCAGCCGGGAACCCCTCCACTTT. Protein: CSARVQTSREPLHF.

This clonotype was counted a few times. The chain joins TRBV6-1 to TRBJ1-2; 7 bases fit TRBD1. Germline V gene data show CDR1 as MNHNS and CDR2 as SASEGT. The ends lost 6 bases at V and 3 bases at J; junction bases unmatched: 4. The CDR3 totals 13 residues. CDR3 sequence: CASRLQGDYGYTF. As DNA, the CDR3 is TGTGCCAGCAGACTCCAGGGGGACTATGGCTACACCTTC.

The sample holds a few counts of this clonotype. The V call is TRBV7-2, the J call TRBJ2-1; 8 nucleotides match TRBD2. This CDR3 spans 15 amino acids. The germline V gene has CDR1 SGHTA and CDR2 FQGNSA. Trimming took 5 bases from V and 5 from J; bases not matched to a gene: 8. CDR3 bases: TGTGCCAGCAGCCTGACTAGCGCCAATCACAATGAGCAGTTCTTC. Protein: CASSLTSANHNEQFF.

In its sample, this clonotype was seen many times. The chain is built from TRBV7-2 and TRBJ2-7, with 10 bases fitting TRBD2. Germline assignment: CDR1 SGHTA and CDR2 FQGNSA. The CDR3 runs to 14 residues. J gave up 4 bases and V 5 bases, and 5 bases lay outside the gene matches. CDR3 in amino acids: CASSPGLAVYEQYF. Here the CDR3 DNA reads TGTGCCAGCAGCCCCGGACTAGCGGTGTACGAGCAGTACTTC.

The CDR3 coding sequence is TGTGCCAGCAGCCAACTACGAGGATCCACCGGGGAGCTGTTTTTT. Encoded protein: CASSQLRGSTGELFF. This sequence joins TRBV7-9 and TRBJ2-2, with D uncertain. The CDR3 contains 15 residues. Trimming removed 5 bases at V and 4 bases at J, with 14 bases between. Germline assignment: CDR1 SEHNR and CDR2 FQNEAQ (reference sequence).

This clonotype was detected many times. The chain links TRBV5-5 to TRBJ2-3; D is ambiguous. Trimming took 3 bases from V and 1 from J, leaving 6 bases between them. The CDR3 has 13 amino acids. CDR1 is SGHKS and CDR2 is YYEKEE in the germline V gene (reference sequence). The CDR3 sequence is CASSWRGTDTQYF. Here the CDR3 DNA reads TGTGCCAGCAGCTGGCGAGGCACAGATACGCAGTATTTT.